This T cell receptor beta chain was retrieved from a study of blood T cell repertoires in COVID-19. For the study at large: The United States, Italy and Spain provided the acute and convalescent COVID-19 samples.

The V end was cut by 5 bases, the J end by 5 bases, with 8 bases between. CDR3 length: 12 amino acids. CDR1 SEHNR and CDR2 FQNEAQ come from the germline V gene (reference sequence). This clone appeared once. How the authors handled the data: Amplified reference gene primers provided the basis for estimating nucleated cell counts. Method: immunoSEQ multiplex PCR; TCRdb's copy keeps in-frame clones and lacks some. The V and J calls and the clone size are those of that table, but D and trimming were determined from the DNA. This sample has some 220,000 clones, with approximately 78% found just once. Seattle's cohort entered during active infection and was followed longitudinally.

The gene calls are TRBV7-9 and TRBJ2-3; the D is unclear. The sequenced material came from peripheral blood. The origin of this receptor is an older woman with COVID-19, enrolled during active disease. CDR3 loop: CASSPSGDTQYF. In DNA, the CDR3 is TGTGCCAGCAGCCCTTCCGGAGATACGCAGTATTTT. The full variable domain, in which reference TRBV7-9 and TRBJ2-3 provide the parts outside the CDR3, is DTGVSQNPRHKITKRGQNVTFRCDPISEHNRLYWYRQTLGQGPEFLTYFQNEAQLEKSRLLSDRFSAERPKGSFSTLEIQRTEQGDSAMYLCASSPSGDTQYFGPGTRLTVL.